One and the same sample provided the 21 T cell receptor beta chains below, sequenced in a study of T cell responses to AZD1222 COVID-19 vaccine. The method was immunoSEQ multiplex PCR; TCRdb's version includes in-frame clones alone and lacks a portion of them. The sample lists more than 95,000 clones; around 86% were seen once. Here the sequenced sample was peripheral blood, taken 28 days after the second dose of the MenACWY control vaccine. These TCRs come from an adult who received the MenACWY meningococcal vaccine as a control.

The rearrangement joins TRBV6-2 or TRBV6-3 to TRBJ2-5; 9 nucleotides agree with TRBD1. Germline CDR1 is MNHEY and CDR2 is SVGEGT. The CDR3 is made up of 19 amino acids. With V trimmed by 5 bases and J by 5 bases, 21 bases remained unmatched. As DNA, the CDR3 is TGTGCCAGCAGTAAATACCCTACAGGGGGCGCGGGAATGGAGGAGACCCAGTACTTC. This translates into CASSKYPTGGAGMEETQYF.

The chain has TRBV12-3 or TRBV12-4 and TRBJ1-2; no clear D. V was shortened by 2 bases and J by 4 bases, with 5 bases between the two germline ends. This CDR3 is built from 12 residues. The CDR3 DNA sequence: TGTGCCAGCAGTTTAAGTATCTATGGCTACACCTTC. This codes for CASSLSIYGYTF.

The chain employs TRBV7-2 and TRBJ1-3; possible D gene TRBD1, 5 bases. V lost 5 bases to trimming and J lost 0 bases, with 11 bases between them. This CDR3 is 15 amino acids long. Germline V gene sequence: CDR1 SGHTA, CDR2 FQGNSA. DNA for the CDR3: TGTGCCAGCAGCGACCCAGGGCCCTCTGGAAACACCATATATTTT. This sequence encodes CASSDPGPSGNTIYF.

CDR3 in amino acids: CASSQGWSGANYGYTF. CDR3 coding DNA: TGTGCCAGCAGCCAAGGATGGAGCGGTGCTAACTATGGCTACACCTTC. The rearrangement uses TRBV3-1 (or the pseudogene TRBV3-2) and TRBJ1-2, with D hard to call. Per germline, CDR1 LGHDT and CDR2 YNNKEL (reference sequence). V lost 1 base to trimming and J lost 0 bases, with 12 bases between them. CDR3 length: 16 amino acids.

The chain is built from TRBV12-3 or TRBV12-4 and TRBJ2-7, with a tentative D call TRBD1 (5 bases). This CDR3 has 13 amino acids. V dropped 0 bases and J dropped 6 bases, with 9 bases sitting between them. The CDR3 region has the DNA TGTGCCAGCAGTTTAGCGACAGCCCGCGAGCAGTACTTC. Its protein is CASSLATAREQYF.

The chain links TRBV7-6 to TRBJ1-5; D uncertain. CDR1 is SGHVS, CDR2 FNYEAQ, per germline. The V gene lost 1 base and the J gene lost 4 bases, with 14 bases spanning the gap. The CDR3 is 16 residues long. CDR3 sequence reads: CASSLGDGPANQPQHF. As DNA, the CDR3 is TGTGCCAGCAGCTTAGGAGACGGACCAGCGAATCAGCCCCAGCATTTT.

This sequence joins TRBV2 and TRBJ1-6; TRBD1 matches at 7 bases. The CDR3 consists of 14 residues. Germline V CDR1 and CDR2: SNHLY, FYNNEI. Trimming took 4 bases from V and 5 from J; bases not matched to a gene: 2. The CDR3 region has the DNA TGTGCCAGCAGTGTGGACAGGAATAATTCACCCCTCCACTTT. The encoded protein is CASSVDRNNSPLHF.

CDR3 in DNA: TGTGCCAGCAGCCAAATCAGGGGAGCAGATACGCAGTATTTT. The encoded protein is CASSQIRGADTQYF. The chain recombines TRBV14 with TRBJ2-3, with D perhaps matching TRBD1 (6 bases). The CDR3 runs 14 residues. Trimming removed 2 bases from V and 4 bases from J, with 10 bases in between. Per the germline V gene, CDR1 is SGHDN and CDR2 is FVKESK.

The CDR3 DNA reads as TGTGCCACCAGCAGAGTCCGGCGCGGGGAACCGGTAGGAGGCTACACCTTC. Translation gives CATSRVRRGEPVGGYTF. J is TRBJ1-2 and V is TRBV15; D is undetermined. This CDR3 spans 17 amino acids. Germline-derived CDR1 and CDR2 are LNHNV and YYDKDF (reference sequence). V lost 1 base and J lost 8, with 23 bases in between. The variable domain in full, completed from reference TRBV15 and TRBJ1-2, reads DAMVIQNPRYQVTQFGKPVTLSCSQTLNHNVMYWYQQKSSQAPKLLFHYYDKDFNNEADTPDNFQSRRPNTSFCFLDIRSPGLGDTAMYLCATSRVRRGEPVGGYTFGSGTRLTVV.

The chain is built from TRBV5-5 and TRBJ1-2; TRBD1 matches 8 bases. The CDR3 totals 14 residues. V lost 0 bases and J lost 4; bases outside the gene matches: 2. Germline CDR1 and CDR2: SGHKS and YYEKEE (reference sequence). The CDR3 sequence is CASSLGTGSYGYTF. The CDR3 nucleotides are TGTGCCAGCAGCTTGGGGACAGGGTCCTATGGCTACACCTTC.

The genes are TRBV28 and TRBJ1-2, with a tentative D call TRBD1 (6 bases). There are 13 residues in the CDR3. CDR1 and CDR2 from the germline V gene are MDHEN and SYDVKM. The V gene lost 5 bases and the J gene lost 3 bases, with 10 bases spanning the gap. CDR3 residues: CASSQGLDYGYTF. The CDR3 nucleotides are TGTGCCAGCAGTCAGGGGTTGGACTATGGCTACACCTTC.

CDR3 nucleotide sequence: TGTGCCAGCAGTTCCTGGTCAGGGGTTAACTATGGCTACACCTTC. Its translation: CASSSWSGVNYGYTF. The chain joins TRBV27 to TRBJ1-2, with a weak D call TRBD1 (6 bases). The length of the CDR3 is 15 residues. Germline CDR1 and CDR2: MNHEY and SMNVEV (reference sequence). V lost 4 bases and J lost 1, with 13 bases in between.

The rearrangement joins TRBV7-3 to TRBJ2-5; tentatively, D is TRBD2 (6 bases). CDR1 and CDR2 from the germline V gene are SGHTA and FQGTGA. CDR3 size: 13 residues. Trimming took off 6 bases at V and 5 bases at J, with 13 bases between the two ends. CDR3 nucleotide sequence: TGTGCCAGCAGTTCGGGACTCGGGGAGACCCAGTACTTC. It is translated as CASSSGLGETQYF.

The CDR3 sequence is CASSQSQGSYNEQFF. The DNA of the CDR3 is TGTGCCAGCAGCCAGTCACAGGGTTCCTACAATGAGCAGTTCTTC. V gene TRBV3-1 (or the pseudogene TRBV3-2) combines with J gene TRBJ2-1, with D maybe TRBD1 (6 bases). The CDR3 runs to 15 residues. CDR1 LGHDT and CDR2 YNNKEL come from the germline V gene (reference sequence). Trimming removed 3 bases from V and 1 base from J, with 10 bases in between.

This clone appeared a few times. The chain employs TRBV19 and TRBJ2-7; 10 nucleotides align to TRBD1. The V gene's germline CDR1 is LNHDA and CDR2 SQIVND (reference sequence). V shed 0 bases, J shed 3 bases, and the junction held 5 bases outside the gene matches. The CDR3 covers 16 residues. CDR3 DNA sequence: TGTGCCAGTAGTATAGACCGGGACAGGGGTAACTACGAGCAGTACTTC. Encoded protein: CASSIDRDRGNYEQYF.

The chain couples TRBV29-1 to TRBJ2-7; tentative D call: TRBD1 (6 bases). The CDR3 runs to 12 residues. V lost 5 bases, J lost 5 bases, and 13 bases lay in between. Germline CDR1 SQVTM, CDR2 ANQGSEA. The CDR3 DNA sequence: TGCAGCGTTTCTGGACAGTCCAACGAGCAGTACTTC. It codes for CSVSGQSNEQYF.

This chain connects TRBV4-3 to TRBJ2-6, with D possibly called TRBD1 or TRBD2 (7 bases each). Trimming took 3 bases from V and 1 from J, leaving 16 bases between them. The CDR3 has 18 amino acids. CDR1 is LGHNA, CDR2 YSLEER, per germline. The CDR3 is CASSQAQGRASGANVLTF. In DNA form, the CDR3 reads TGCGCCAGCAGCCAGGCACAGGGGAGGGCGTCTGGGGCCAACGTCCTGACTTTC.

The chain recombines TRBV7-9 with TRBJ2-7; D perhaps matches TRBD2 (7 bases). Germline V gives CDR1 SEHNR, CDR2 FQNEAQ (reference sequence). Trimming took off 2 bases at V and 2 bases at J, with 16 bases between the two ends. The CDR3 has 16 residues. DNA of the CDR3: TGTGCCAGCAGCTTATCGGGCGGGGGCCCAGCCTACGAGCAGTACTTC. Translated, it gives CASSLSGGGPAYEQYF.

The genes are TRBV28 and TRBJ1-5; D unclear. Germline lookup yields CDR1 MDHEN and CDR2 SYDVKM. V was shortened by 5 bases and J by 4 bases, with 15 bases between the two germline ends. This CDR3 is built from 15 residues. DNA for the CDR3: TGTGCCAGCAGTGGTCTGGGAATAACTAATCAGCCCCAGCATTTT. Translation gives CASSGLGITNQPQHF.

The chain recombines TRBV4-2 with TRBJ2-7, with 7 nucleotides matching TRBD1. Trimming took 0 bases from V and 2 from J; bases not matched to a gene: 4. The CDR3 spans 15 residues. Looked up from germline, CDR1 is LGHNA and CDR2 is YNFKEQ. The CDR3 region has the DNA TGTGCCAGCAGCCAAGATTTAGGGGGCGCCTACGAGCAGTACTTC. It translates to CASSQDLGGAYEQYF.

This chain connects TRBV5-5 to TRBJ2-7, with 7 bases aligning to TRBD1. Unmatched junction bases numbered 9, after V lost 5 bases and J lost 7 bases. CDR3 length: 13 residues. Germline-derived CDR1 and CDR2 are SGHKS and YYEKEE (reference sequence). This CDR3 is CASSSDRAGEQYF. The CDR3 DNA is TGTGCCAGCAGTTCCGACAGGGCGGGTGAGCAGTACTTC. The entire variable domain, with the rest obtained from reference TRBV5-5 and TRBJ2-7, is as follows: DAGVTQSPTHLIKTRGQQVTLRCSPISGHKSVSWYQQVLGQGPQFIFQYYEKEERGRGNFPDRFSARQFPNYSSELNVNALLLGDSALYLCASSSDRAGEQYFGPGTRLTVT.